The entry that follows covers one T cell receptor beta chain sequence. TCRdb keeps only in-frame clones here, not all; method: immunoSEQ multiplex PCR. The sample holds fewer than 300,000 clones, approximately 91% seen once. This sample was taken from a study of blood T cell repertoires in COVID-19. The germline CDR1 and CDR2 sequences are MNHEY and SVGAGI. J gave up 3 bases and V 0 bases, and 5 bases lay outside the gene matches. This CDR3 is 15 amino acids long. The TCR originated in a person aged 18-30 years with COVID-19, enrolled during active disease. What was sequenced was peripheral blood. This chain links TRBV6-5 with TRBJ2-7; 7 nucleotides align to TRBD1. The CDR3: CASSYSTGVVYEQYF. DNA of the CDR3: TGTGCCAGCAGTTACTCAACAGGGGTAGTCTACGAGCAGTACTTC.